The 28 T cell receptor beta chains below were found in one sample sequenced in a study of cytomegalovirus exposure and HLA in healthy donors. Assay used: immunoSEQ multiplex PCR; TCRdb lists only in-frame clones, some missing. The table has approximately 120,000 clones, almost 90% seen once; the top ten hold 2% to 2.5%. Source material: PBMCs. The receptors shown here come from a woman under 30 in good health and CMV-seronegative.

This clone was recorded a few times. Here the CDR3 reads CASSSADSYGYTF. The CDR3 DNA sequence: TGTGCCAGCAGCTCAGCGGACAGCTATGGCTACACCTTC. The chain employs TRBV7-8 and TRBJ1-2; D might be TRBD1 (6 bases). With 4 bases removed from V and 4 bases from J, the gap between germline ends came to 10 bases. The CDR3 spans 13 residues. Germline V gives CDR1 SGHVS, CDR2 FQNEAQ.

The rearrangement joins TRBV14 to TRBJ1-6; 7 bases line up with TRBD1. V shed 1 base and J 7 bases; nucleotides not matched to a gene: 4. Germline CDR1 SGHDN, CDR2 FVKESK. The CDR3 has 15 residues. Written as DNA, the CDR3 is TGTGCCAGCAGCCAAGGTACAGGGGCCAATTCACCCCTCCACTTT. Translation gives CASSQGTGANSPLHF.

Only one count was recorded for this clone. V is TRBV6-6 and J is TRBJ2-7; 7 bases fit TRBD1. Germline CDR1 reads MNHNY; CDR2 reads SVGAGI (reference sequence). This CDR3 has 12 residues. The ends lost 6 bases at V and 5 bases at J; junction bases unmatched: 4. This CDR3 reads CASRTGINEQYF. The CDR3 nucleotides are TGTGCCAGCAGGACAGGGATAAACGAGCAGTACTTC.

The chain has TRBV7-9 and TRBJ2-7; tentatively, D is TRBD2 (6 bases). Germline V gene sequence: CDR1 SEHNR, CDR2 FQNEAQ (reference sequence). This CDR3 is built from 13 residues. With 5 bases removed from V and 4 bases from J, the gap between germline ends came to 12 bases. DNA of the CDR3: TGTGCCAGCAGCACCGGGGCGGGGTACGAGCAGTACTTC. Its translation: CASSTGAGYEQYF.

The genes are TRBV4-2 and TRBJ2-1; 12 bases fit TRBD2. The ends lost 1 base at V and 10 bases at J; junction bases unmatched: 2. Germline values: CDR1 LGHNA, CDR2 YNFKEQ. The CDR3 totals 14 residues. The CDR3 sequence is CASSQGLAGAEQFF. Here the CDR3 DNA reads TGTGCCAGCAGCCAAGGACTAGCGGGAGCCGAGCAGTTCTTC.

The V and J genes are TRBV2 and TRBJ2-1; D unresolved. Trimming cost V 6 bases and J 7 bases, with 7 bases left between them. Per germline, CDR1 SNHLY and CDR2 FYNNEI. There are 11 residues in the CDR3. This CDR3 is CASSERNEQFF. The CDR3, as DNA: TGTGCCAGCAGCGAGCGTAATGAGCAGTTCTTC. Based on the CDR3 plus reference TRBV2 and TRBJ2-1, the full variable domain is EPEVTQTPSHQVTQMGQEVILRCVPISNHLYFYWYRQILGQKVEFLVSFYNNEISEKSEIFDDQFSVERPDGSNFTLKIRSTKLEDSAMYFCASSERNEQFFGPGTRLTVL.

The chain couples TRBV29-1 to TRBJ1-2; 10 bases are a match to TRBD1. There are 16 residues in the CDR3. V lost 7 bases and J lost 8; bases outside the gene matches: 19. Germline CDR1 reads SQVTM; CDR2 reads ANQGSEA. The CDR3 bases are TGCAGCGCTATACTCCGGGACAGGGGAAAATCGGGGGGCTACACCTTC. Translated: CSAILRDRGKSGGYTF.

This chain connects TRBV6-1 to TRBJ1-5; 7 positions match TRBD1. Losses at the gene ends were 2 bases for V and 0 bases for J; bases not matched to a gene: 10. This CDR3 comprises 18 residues. CDR1 and CDR2 from the germline V gene are MNHNS and SASEGT. The DNA for the CDR3 is TGTGCCAGCAGTGAATTTGTAAGGGGGCGGGTTAGCAATCAGCCCCAGCATTTT. The encoded protein is CASSEFVRGRVSNQPQHF.

The chain combines TRBV6-5 with TRBJ1-2; 10 nucleotides agree with TRBD1. Germline V gives CDR1 MNHEY, CDR2 SVGAGI. The trim removed 6 bases at V and 4 bases at J, leaving 8 bases unmatched. This CDR3 has 15 amino acids. The CDR3 here is CASSPQRQGAYGYTF. DNA of the CDR3: TGTGCCAGCAGCCCACAACGACAGGGGGCCTATGGCTACACCTTC.

This clone was detected only a few times. V usage is TRBV2 and J usage is TRBJ1-2, with 7 bases matching TRBD1. CDR3 length: 12 amino acids. The V gene's germline CDR1 is SNHLY and CDR2 FYNNEI. V dropped 4 bases and J dropped 8; count of bases not matched to a gene: 4. The CDR3 DNA follows: TGTGCCAGCAGTGCACAGGGGTTCGGCTACACCTTC. Encoded protein: CASSAQGFGYTF.

The chain combines TRBV7-9 with TRBJ1-2; D is ambiguous. Germline V CDR1 and CDR2: SEHNR, FQNEAQ (reference sequence). V was trimmed by 5 bases and J by 7 bases, leaving 14 bases between them. The CDR3 has 13 amino acids. The CDR3: CASSREKAGGYTF. CDR3 bases: TGTGCCAGCAGCCGAGAAAAGGCGGGTGGCTACACCTTC.

This clone was detected only once. The chain combines TRBV6-5 with TRBJ1-4; the match to TRBD1 covers 7 bases. V trimming: 1 base; J trimming: 12 bases; junction bases outside the gene matches: 8. This CDR3 has 14 residues. Germline loops: CDR1 MNHEY, CDR2 SVGAGI. The CDR3 coding sequence is TGTGCCAGCAGTTACTGGGACAGACCTTGGGAACTGTTTTTT. As protein: CASSYWDRPWELFF.

V and J are TRBV6-6 and TRBJ1-3; D remains unclear. The V gene's germline CDR1 is MNHNY and CDR2 SVGAGI (reference sequence). With 6 bases removed from V and 3 bases from J, the gap between germline ends came to 3 bases. The CDR3 runs to 11 residues. The CDR3 region has the DNA TGTGCCAGCAGGAGTGGAAACACCATATATTTT. Amino acids: CASRSGNTIYF.

The chain recombines TRBV4-1 with TRBJ1-4, with TRBD1 identical over 7 bases. The CDR3 spans 16 residues. V dropped 0 bases and J dropped 1; count of bases not matched to a gene: 2. Per the germline V gene, CDR1 is MGHRA and CDR2 is YSYEKL. CDR3 sequence reads: CASSQEGQLTNEKLFF. CDR3 in DNA: TGCGCCAGCAGCCAAGAGGGACAGTTAACTAATGAAAAACTGTTTTTT.

This chain links TRBV4-3 with TRBJ2-2; maybe TRBD1 (6 bases). There are 13 residues in the CDR3. V lost 3 bases to trimming and J lost 5 bases, with 7 bases between them. The germline gives CDR1 LGHNA, CDR2 YSLEER. CDR3 loop: CASSHTGTGELFF. In DNA form, the CDR3 reads TGCGCCAGCAGCCATACAGGGACCGGGGAGCTGTTTTTT.

This sequence joins TRBV18 and TRBJ2-1; TRBD2 might be the D (5 bases). The CDR3 is made up of 12 amino acids. The V end lost 1 base, the J end lost 14 bases, and 12 bases lay between the germline ends. The V gene's germline CDR1 is KGHSH and CDR2 LQKENI. In DNA form, the CDR3 reads TGTGCCAGCTCACCACGCGGGCAGGCAAAGTTCTTC. As protein: CASSPRGQAKFF.

This clone was recorded once. The chain carries TRBV2 and TRBJ1-1, with D unclear. CDR1 is SNHLY, CDR2 FYNNEI, per germline. The ends were cut back, 4 bases at V and 8 bases at J, with 14 bases in the middle. This CDR3 has 13 amino acids. Here the CDR3 DNA reads TGTGCCAGCAGTGGTCCGGGGTGGGAGGAAGCTTTCTTT. It codes for CASSGPGWEEAFF.

The DNA for the CDR3 is TGTGCCAGCACCGACAGGTACACAGATACGCAGTATTTT. Amino acid sequence: CASTDRYTDTQYF. V gene TRBV9 combines with J gene TRBJ2-3, with D perhaps TRBD1 (6 bases). Trimming took 6 bases from V and 2 from J, leaving 10 bases between them. Germline V gene lookup returns CDR1 SGDLS and CDR2 YYNGEE. This CDR3 spans 13 amino acids.

The chain is built from TRBV29-1 and TRBJ2-1, with 8 bases aligning to TRBD2. Germline CDR1 is SQVTM and CDR2 is ANQGSEA. There are 14 residues in the CDR3. Trimming at V came to 2 bases and at J to 8 bases, leaving 8 bases not matched to a gene. The CDR3 nucleotides are TGCAGCGTTGAATTCGGGAGGGCCAGGGATGAGCAGTTCTTC. As protein: CSVEFGRARDEQFF.

The chain carries TRBV9 and TRBJ1-2; a weak D match, TRBD1 (5 bases). Germline V CDR1 and CDR2: SGDLS, YYNGEE. The CDR3 runs to 14 residues. Trimming took 4 bases from V and 2 from J, leaving 12 bases between them. This CDR3 is CASSPGGENYGYTF. The CDR3 DNA is TGTGCCAGCAGCCCAGGAGGGGAGAACTATGGCTACACCTTC.

V gene TRBV9 combines with J gene TRBJ2-6; the D gene is possibly TRBD2 (5 bases). CDR3 length: 15 residues. Per germline, CDR1 SGDLS and CDR2 YYNGEE. With 1 base removed from V and 2 bases from J, the gap between germline ends came to 7 bases. The CDR3 reads CASSVRRAGANVLTF. The CDR3 nucleotides read TGTGCCAGCAGCGTAAGGCGGGCTGGGGCCAACGTCCTGACTTTC.

This clone occurred many times. The chain links TRBV27 to TRBJ2-7; D is perhaps TRBD2 (7 bases). Germline V gene lookup returns CDR1 MNHEY and CDR2 SMNVEV (reference sequence). The CDR3 is made up of 13 amino acids. The V gene lost 6 bases and the J gene lost 7 bases, with 16 bases spanning the gap. The CDR3 is CASRGGRRGEQYF. The CDR3 DNA reads as TGTGCCAGCAGGGGCGGGAGAAGGGGGGAGCAGTACTTC.

J is TRBJ2-5 and V is TRBV27; 11 nucleotides agree with TRBD1. This CDR3 contains 14 residues. CDR1 is MNHEY and CDR2 is SMNVEV in the germline V gene (reference sequence). Trimming cost V 8 bases and J 5 bases; bases outside gene matches: 7. The CDR3 here is CASGTGGGWETQYF. The CDR3, as DNA: TGTGCCAGCGGGACAGGGGGAGGATGGGAGACCCAGTACTTC.

This clone was seen only a few times. The rearrangement links TRBV13 to TRBJ1-2; D is ambiguous. Looked up from germline, CDR1 is PRHDT and CDR2 is FYEKMQ (reference sequence). Trimming shortened V by 5 bases and J by 3 bases, and 16 bases separated the two germline ends. The CDR3 runs 15 residues. The CDR3 region has the DNA TGTGCCAGCAGCAGCCTGGGAGAGTCAGACTATGGCTACACCTTC. It encodes CASSSLGESDYGYTF.

The chain uses TRBV15 and TRBJ2-1, with 8 bases matching TRBD2. The CDR3 has 15 amino acids. CDR1 LNHNV and CDR2 YYDKDF come from the germline V gene (reference sequence). V shed 1 base and J 7 bases; nucleotides not matched to a gene: 6. The CDR3 protein is CATSRGPGTRNEQFF. The DNA for the CDR3 is TGTGCCACCAGCAGAGGTCCCGGGACTAGGAATGAGCAGTTCTTC.

This chain uses TRBV4-2 with TRBJ2-1; possibly TRBD2 for D (5 bases). The CDR3 extends over 15 amino acids. Trimming removed 1 base at V and 3 bases at J, with 10 bases between. Germline V CDR1 and CDR2: LGHNA, YNFKEQ. CDR3 loop: CASSQAGTDYNEQFF. CDR3 coding DNA: TGTGCCAGCAGCCAAGCGGGAACGGACTACAATGAGCAGTTCTTC.

V and J are TRBV7-9 and TRBJ2-5, with D perhaps TRBD1 (6 bases). CDR3 size: 15 residues. CDR1 is SEHNR and CDR2 is FQNEAQ in the germline V gene (reference sequence). Between the trimmed V and J ends, which lost 5 bases and 1 base, there was a span of 14 bases. The CDR3 sequence: CASSRNRDTQETQYF. The CDR3 region has the DNA TGTGCCAGCAGCCGCAACCGGGACACCCAAGAGACCCAGTACTTC.

The chain recombines TRBV27 with TRBJ2-3, with D possibly TRBD1 on 6 matching bases. This CDR3 comprises 14 residues. Germline V gives CDR1 MNHEY, CDR2 SMNVEV (reference sequence). With 8 bases removed from V and 2 bases from J, the gap between germline ends came to 14 bases. The CDR3 coding sequence is TGTGCCAGCCGGTGGACAGTCCCCACAGATACGCAGTATTTT. It codes for CASRWTVPTDTQYF.